Listed below are T cell receptor beta chains from one sample, sequenced in a study of early T cells in non-severe SARS-CoV-2 infection. TCRdb recomputed calls from the 5' RACE reads with MiXCR, one row per CDR3 protein. The table records 46,000 or so distinct CDR3 sequences, under 15% of them present only once. The specimen was whole blood. Receptor source: an adult who was a healthcare worker with PCR-confirmed SARS-CoV-2 infection or an uninfected control (not recorded which). Both conserved end residues are part of each CDR3. D genes are given only for firm matches. Part of the rows lack a size; the others show once, few, many or a class for expanded clones.

V gene,clone size,D gene,J gene,CDR3 DNA,CDR3 protein
TRBV20-1,.,TRBD1,TRBJ1-5,TGCAGTGCTAGACAGGGGGCTCGCAATCAGCCCCAGCATTTT,CSARQGARNQPQHF
TRBV20-1,.,.,TRBJ1-1,TGCAGTGCTAGAAGCGGAATCATGAACACTGAAGCTTTCTTT,CSARSGIMNTEAFF
TRBV29-1,few,.,TRBJ1-1,TGCAGCGTTGAAGATCCAGTTTCGGTCGGGACCTGGGACACTGAAGCTTTCTTT,CSVEDPVSVGTWDTEAFF
TRBV20-1,few,.,TRBJ2-1,TGCAGTGCTTGGAAGACAACGAGCTCCTACAATGAGCAGTTCTTC,CSAWKTTSSYNEQFF
TRBV12-3/TRBV12-4,few,TRBD2,TRBJ2-7,TGTGCCAGCAGGCCCGGGACTAGCGGGGGGGCGAGCTCCTACGAGCAGTACTTC,CASRPGTSGGASSYEQYF
TRBV20-1,.,.,TRBJ2-3,TGCAGTGCTAGTATCTCCAGCCTTAGCACAGATACGCAGTATTTT,CSASISSLSTDTQYF
TRBV6-5,few,.,TRBJ1-6,TGTGCCAGCAGTTACTCTAACCGGGGGAATTCACCCCTCCACTTT,CASSYSNRGNSPLHF
TRBV18,many,TRBD1,TRBJ1-4,TGTGCCAGCTCACACCGGGACAGTCGCGAAAAACTGTTTTTT,CASSHRDSREKLFF
TRBV5-1,few,TRBD2,TRBJ2-7,TGCGCCAGCAGCTTTAGCGGGGGGATTTACGAGCAGTACTTC,CASSFSGGIYEQYF
TRBV5-6,.,TRBD1,TRBJ1-6,TGTGCCAGCAGCCCCACAGGGGGCGAAGGTTCACCCCTCCACTTT,CASSPTGGEGSPLHF
TRBV6-2/TRBV6-3,.,.,TRBJ2-7,TGTGCCAGCAGTCTCGGGAGATTAAGCTACGAGCAGTACTTC,CASSLGRLSYEQYF
TRBV4-1,few,TRBD2,TRBJ2-1,TGCGCCAGCAGCAACCCCCGGGGGGGCGGCTACAATGAGCAGTTCTTC,CASSNPRGGGYNEQFF
TRBV7-2,.,.,TRBJ1-5,TGTGCCAGCCGAGGCGGCAATCAGCCCCAGCATTTT,CASRGGNQPQHF
TRBV30,many,.,TRBJ1-1,TGTGCCTGGAGAGACACAGGGTTCACTGAAGCTTTCTTT,CAWRDTGFTEAFF
TRBV28,.,TRBD1,TRBJ2-2,TGTGCCAGCAGTTTTTTCCAGGGGGAAGCCGGGGAGCCGTTTTTT,CASSFFQGEAGEPFF
TRBV23-1,many,.,TRBJ1-4,.,CASPRRMLLMKNCFF
TRBV6-1,many,.,TRBJ1-1,TGTGCCAGCAGAACAGGGACGAACACTGAAGCTTTCTTT,CASRTGTNTEAFF
TRBV5-1,.,.,TRBJ2-7,TGCGCCAGCAGCTCGAATACCGGAACCTACGAGCAGTACTTC,CASSSNTGTYEQYF
TRBV2,many,.,TRBJ2-1,TGTGCCAGAAGCACGCTCTACAATGAGCAGTTCTTC,CARSTLYNEQFF
TRBV7-9,many,TRBD1,TRBJ1-2,TGTGCCAGCAGCTCGACAGGGTCGGACTATGGCTACACCTTC,CASSSTGSDYGYTF
TRBV12-3/TRBV12-4,few,.,TRBJ1-5,TGTGCCAGCAGTTTGACCGGGTACCCGCCCCAGCATTTT,CASSLTGYPPQHF
TRBV20-1,many,TRBD2,TRBJ2-3,TGCAGTGCTCAGAGCGGGAGAGGAACAGATACGCAGTATTTT,CSAQSGRGTDTQYF
TRBV6-1,.,.,TRBJ2-1,TGTGCCAGCAGTGAACAGGACCCGAGAACATACAATGAGCAGTTCTTC,CASSEQDPRTYNEQFF
TRBV6-2/TRBV6-3,.,.,TRBJ1-1,TGTGCCAGCAGTACCTATGGCGGGGCGAACACTGAAGCTTTCTTT,CASSTYGGANTEAFF
TRBV28,.,.,TRBJ1-4,TGTGCCAGTATTAGTCTTCTGGGTGAAAAACTGTTTTTT,CASISLLGEKLFF
TRBV6-2/TRBV6-3,many,TRBD2,TRBJ2-5,TGTGCCAGCAGCCCGCCACTAGCGGGAGCCCAAGAGACCCAGTACTTC,CASSPPLAGAQETQYF
TRBV12-5,few,.,TRBJ2-3,TGTGCTAGTAGCGACGGCACAGATACGCAGTATTTT,CASSDGTDTQYF
TRBV7-3,few,.,TRBJ2-1,TGTGCCAGCAGTCTTAATATTTACAATGAGCAGTTCTTC,CASSLNIYNEQFF
TRBV2,many,.,TRBJ1-1,TGTGCCAGCAGTTTCAGGGGCCGCGGGGAAGCTTTCTTT,CASSFRGRGEAFF
TRBV7-9,few,.,TRBJ1-2,TGTGCCAGCAGCTCCCCCGGGACGCCCTATGGCTACACCTTC,CASSSPGTPYGYTF
TRBV28,few,.,TRBJ1-2,TGTGCCAGCAGTTTAGTCCACTATGGCTACACCTTC,CASSLVHYGYTF
TRBV29-1,many,TRBD1,TRBJ1-1,TGCAGCGTCCACAGGGGGAACACTGAAGCTTTCTTT,CSVHRGNTEAFF
TRBV10-3,.,.,TRBJ1-2,TGTGCCATCAGTGGGACAGACCGCTATGGCTACACCTTC,CAISGTDRYGYTF
TRBV20-1,few,.,TRBJ2-1,TGCAGTGCTAGGCCACTAGGCGGGAATGAGCAGTTCTTC,CSARPLGGNEQFF
TRBV29-1,once,.,TRBJ2-5,TGCAGCGTCCACCAGGGTGGTCAAGAGACCCAGTACTTC,CSVHQGGQETQYF
TRBV10-1,many,.,TRBJ2-1,TGCGCCAGCAGTGATCGACAAGGATCCTACAATGAGCAGTTCTTC,CASSDRQGSYNEQFF
TRBV7-2,.,.,TRBJ1-1,TGTGCCAGCAGCTTCTCACGGGCGACGAACACTGAAGCTTTCTTT,CASSFSRATNTEAFF
TRBV12-3/TRBV12-4,many,TRBD2,TRBJ2-3,TGTGCCAGCAGTTCCCTTAGCGGGGATGGCAGAGATACGCAGTATTTT,CASSSLSGDGRDTQYF
TRBV3-1,many,TRBD2,TRBJ2-7,TGTGCCAGCAGCCAGAGACAGGGCGGGAGGGACCACGAGCAGTACTTC,CASSQRQGGRDHEQYF
TRBV28,few,.,TRBJ2-7,TGTGCCAGCCGGGCCGCATACGAGCAGTACTTC,CASRAAYEQYF
TRBV5-1,many,TRBD1,TRBJ2-5,TGCGCCTGCCAACAGGGGATTCAAGAGACCCAGTACTTC,CACQQGIQETQYF
TRBV7-9,.,.,TRBJ1-1,TGTGCCAGCAGCCTATGGTCTGAGGGAGACACTGAAGCTTTCTTT,CASSLWSEGDTEAFF
TRBV4-1,.,.,TRBJ1-2,TGCGCCAGCAGCCAAGTTTTCGGACCCTATGGCTACACCTTC,CASSQVFGPYGYTF
TRBV5-1,many,TRBD2,TRBJ2-1,TGCGCCAGCAGCCAGGGACTAGCGGGAGGGCCAAATGAGCAGTTCTTC,CASSQGLAGGPNEQFF
TRBV5-4,.,.,TRBJ2-3,TGTGCCAGCATAGAAGATACGCAGTATTTT,CASIEDTQYF
TRBV12-3/TRBV12-4,few,TRBD1,TRBJ2-7,TGTGCCAGCAGTTTTATATGGGGACAGAACTCCTACGAGCAGTACTTC,CASSFIWGQNSYEQYF
TRBV2,many,TRBD2,TRBJ2-1,TGTGCCACCCTGGGGCCCCCGACTAGCGGGGTTCTCTACAATGAGCAGTTCTTC,CATLGPPTSGVLYNEQFF
TRBV4-2,many,.,TRBJ1-4,TGTGCCAGCAGCCAAGATCCTGTGGCAGGAGAAAATGAAAAACTGTTTTTT,CASSQDPVAGENEKLFF
TRBV12-3/TRBV12-4,many,.,TRBJ2-1,TGTGCCAGCAGACAGATCCCTATGGAGGACAATGAGCAGTTCTTC,CASRQIPMEDNEQFF
TRBV13,many,.,TRBJ2-3,TGTGCCAGCAGCTTAGGGTACGACACGCAGTATTTT,CASSLGYDTQYF
TRBV9,.,.,TRBJ2-1,TGTGCCAGCAGCGTAGGACAGCTTTACAATGAGCAGTTCTTC,CASSVGQLYNEQFF
TRBV18,many,.,TRBJ1-2,TGTGCCAGCTCACCGGAGTTTGCGGCGACAAACTATGGCTACACCTTC,CASSPEFAATNYGYTF
TRBV20-1,.,.,TRBJ2-3,TGCAGTGCTGACGGACAAATCACAGATACGCAGTATTTT,CSADGQITDTQYF
TRBV9,many,TRBD1,TRBJ2-7,TGTGCCAGCACCCTGACAGGGAACTCCTACGAGCAGTACTTC,CASTLTGNSYEQYF